This T cell receptor (beta chain) was retrieved from a study of cytomegalovirus exposure and HLA in healthy donors. Study-level results: It was found in a later analysis that first-cohort TCR clusters tended to co-occur in the 100 to 150 validation repertoires. Confirmation in vitro established that three CMV-associated chains were specific for CMV antigens.

V lost 4 bases, J lost 12 bases, and 19 bases lay in between. In germline, CDR1 is MDHEN, CDR2 SYDVKM. This CDR3 has 14 amino acids. With regard to this clone: What it recognizes is unknown.

Measured with immunoSEQ multiplex PCR; TCRdb has only the in-frame clones, and not every one. This sample has 260,000 or so clones, with about nine tenths found just once. The chain employs TRBV28 and TRBJ2-1; D not certain. This receptor was identified in a woman between 25 and 40 years old in good health and CMV-seronegative. The sequenced sample consisted of PBMCs. CDR3 sequence (DNA): TGTGCCAGCAGTTCTGGTGGTACGGCAGAGCGGCAGTTCTTC. Translating it yields CASSSGGTAERQFF.